This TCR beta chain was identified in a study of CDR3 diversity in severe acne. This clonotype was counted between two and nine times. J lost 3 bases, V lost 4 bases, and 14 bases had no gene match. Germline assignment: CDR1 SGHTA and CDR2 FQGTGA. The CDR3 has 19 amino acids. TCRdb reanalysed the PCR reads using MiXCR and keeps one entry per CDR3 protein. The sample lists 90,000 or so distinct CDR3 sequences, 45% to 50% seen once, with roughly a tenth in the top ten. The sequence came from a male donor in good health, serving as a control. V is TRBV7-3 and J is TRBJ2-3; TRBD2 agrees at 12 bases. Sequenced: blood. The CDR3 sequence is CASSSILAGGPSITDTQYF. Here the CDR3 DNA reads TGTGCCAGCAGCTCGATTCTAGCGGGAGGGCCCTCAATTACAGATACGCAGTATTTT.